This T cell receptor (beta chain) derives from a study of vaccination effects on CD4 cells after COVID-19. Overall study findings and caveats: Marked clonal contraction was seen in infection- and vaccine-induced clones late after vaccination. Missing from the study were early post-infection timepoints, and its convalescent patients were few. Healthy vaccinees had only 1 of 255 vaccine-induced clones cross-react with common cold coronaviruses.

Before sequencing took place, the ViraFEST assay used viral peptide pools to expand antigen-specific CD4+ T cells. Isolation of CD4+ T cells took place after nine to ten days of culture. Absence of prior SARS-CoV-2 infection characterized the vaccine recipients, who showed negative nucleocapsid antibodies. IL-2 at roughly 9.7 IU/ml and peptides at roughly 9.6 ug/ml were added to cultured PBMC, around 2 million per well. Deletions cut 1 base from V and 1 base from J, with 5 bases between. From germline, CDR1 is SGHRS and CDR2 YFSETQ. The CDR3 sequence is 13 residues long. Generated by immunoSEQ multiplex PCR, the TCRdb table keeps only in-frame clones and is missing some. Of about 52,000 clones in the sample, about four fifths were seen once. On this clone itself: Its specificity is not known. At the DNA level, this CDR3 is encoded by other sequences in the same sample as well.

This rearrangement joins TRBV5-1 to TRBJ2-5; unclear D gene. This TCR came from a human donor who received a COVID-19 vaccine. The sequenced sample was CD4+ T cells from PBMCs cultured with HCoV-OC43 spike peptides, obtained before COVID-19 vaccination. The subset was: HCoV-OC43 spike overlapping peptide pool stimulation. The CDR3, as DNA: TGCGCCAGCAGCTTGTTCTCCCAAGAGACCCAGTACTTC. Translation: CASSLFSQETQYF. The variable domain in full, with the rest retrieved from reference TRBV5-1 and TRBJ2-5, is KAGVTQTPRYLIKTRGQQVTLSCSPISGHRSVSWYQQTPGQGLQFLFEYFSETQRNKGNFPGRFSGRQFSNSRSEMNVSTLELGDSALYLCASSLFSQETQYFGPGTRLLVL.